This is a list of T cell receptor beta chains from one sample in a study of cytomegalovirus exposure and HLA in healthy donors. TCRdb's table, derived via immunoSEQ multiplex PCR, lists solely in-frame clones and lacks some. The data hold approximately 60,000 clones, with just under 95% observed a single time. The sequenced material came from PBMCs. Receptor source: a woman aged 18-29 years in good health and CMV-seropositive. The CDR3 runs from the conserved cysteine through the conserved F or W. D genes are given only for firm matches. Not every row has a clone size; where given, it reads once, few, many or a size class.

TRBJ2-3 TRBD2 TRBV5-1 . CASSWTSGRGDTQYF TGCGCCAGCAGCTGGACTAGCGGGAGGGGTGATACGCAGTATTTT
TRBJ1-4 TRBD1 TRBV4-2 . CASSHPRGQRDEKLFF TGTGCCAGCAGCCACCCACGGGGACAGCGGGATGAAAAACTGTTTTTT
TRBJ2-6 TRBD1 TRBV5-1 . CASSLGTGGPAGANVLTF TGCGCCAGCAGCTTGGGGACAGGGGGACCCGCTGGGGCCAACGTCCTGACTTTC
TRBJ2-5 TRBD1 TRBV5-1 . CASSPQGAQETQYF TGCGCCAGCAGCCCTCAGGGGGCCCAAGAGACCCAGTACTTC
TRBJ2-3 . TRBV5-1 . CASSSAREDTQYF TGCGCCAGCAGCTCGGCCCGGGAAGATACGCAGTATTTT
TRBJ2-3 . TRBV11-2 once CASSLTRARTDTQYF TGTGCCAGCAGCTTGACCAGGGCCCGCACAGATACGCAGTATTTT
TRBJ1-1 . TRBV5-1 . CASSFGGDTEAFF TGCGCCAGCAGCTTCGGCGGGGACACTGAAGCTTTCTTT
TRBJ2-2 TRBD1 TRBV28 . CAWGQGGTGELFF TGTGCCTGGGGACAGGGAGGGACCGGGGAGCTGTTTTTT
TRBJ2-3 TRBD2 TRBV5-1 . CASRGLAGESTDTQYF TGCGCCAGCAGAGGACTAGCGGGAGAAAGCACAGATACGCAGTATTTT
TRBJ2-3 . TRBV4-2 few CASSQDRSDSTDTQYF TGTGCCAGCAGCCAAGATAGGAGCGATAGCACAGATACGCAGTATTTT
TRBJ1-4 . TRBV7-2 . CASSKDRTTEKLFF TGTGCCAGCAGCAAGGACAGAACTACGGAAAAACTGTTTTTT
TRBJ2-7 TRBD2 TRBV7-2 . CASSQQTSGSRYEQYF TGTGCCAGCAGCCAACAGACTAGCGGGAGTCGCTACGAGCAGTACTTC
TRBJ2-3 TRBD1 TRBV5-1 . CASSRSRTGGSLPLDTQYF TGCGCCAGCAGCCGATCACGGACAGGGGGATCGTTGCCTTTAGATACGCAGTATTTT
TRBJ2-2 TRBD1 TRBV7-8 once CASSLTGTPLLQNTGELFF TGTGCCAGCAGCCTGACAGGGACCCCTCTTCTACAGAACACCGGGGAGCTGTTTTTT
TRBJ1-1 TRBD1 TRBV15 . CATSSRDRGLDTEAFF TGTGCCACCAGCAGCCGGGACAGGGGTTTGGACACTGAAGCTTTCTTT
TRBJ1-3 TRBD1 TRBV19 . CASSRAGTGAGNTIYF TGTGCCAGTAGTAGAGCAGGGACAGGGGCTGGAAACACCATATATTTT
TRBJ1-1 TRBD1 TRBV5-1 . CASSQAGPNPGQRAFF TGCGCCAGCAGCCAGGCAGGTCCGAATCCGGGACAGAGGGCTTTCTTT
TRBJ2-5 TRBD2 TRBV10-3 . CAISRLAGHQETQYF TGTGCCATCAGTAGACTAGCGGGACACCAAGAGACCCAGTACTTC
TRBJ2-2 TRBD2 TRBV28 . CASSFMGLGGRFPGELFF TGTGCCAGCAGTTTCATGGGTTTGGGAGGGCGGTTTCCTGGGGAGCTGTTTTTT
TRBJ2-1 . TRBV7-2 . CASTHRGNEQFF TGTGCCAGCACCCACCGGGGCAATGAGCAGTTCTTC
TRBJ2-3 TRBD1 TRBV28 . CASRVGQGSDTQYF TGTGCCAGCAGGGTGGGACAGGGGTCAGATACGCAGTATTTT
TRBJ2-7 . TRBV6-5 . CASSSTAGSSYEQYF TGTGCCAGCAGTTCCACAGCGGGTTCATCGTACGAGCAGTACTTC
TRBJ1-2 . TRBV5-5 . CASSLAYVPFDGYTF TGTGCCAGCAGCTTGGCCTACGTCCCCTTCGATGGCTACACCTTC
TRBJ2-7 . TRBV7-9 . CASSARDYSYEQYF TGTGCCAGCAGCGCCCGGGATTACTCCTATGAGCAGTACTTC
TRBJ2-7 TRBD1 TRBV28 once CASSLVTGTAYEQYF TGTGCCAGCAGTTTAGTTACCGGGACAGCTTACGAGCAGTACTTC
TRBJ1-2 . TRBV28 . CASRNPTGGGYGYTF TGTGCCAGCAGGAACCCTACGGGGGGCGGCTATGGCTACACCTTC
TRBJ2-5 . TRBV21-1 . CARLPQEKETQYF TGTGCCAGACTACCTCAAGAAAAAGAGACCCAGTACTTC